The clone carrying this TCR beta chain has a count of ten or more. MiXCR, applied by TCRdb to the reads, yields one record per CDR3 protein. The table has approximately 500,000 distinct CDR3 sequences, over 9% seen once. The CDR3 spans 16 residues. Germline V gene lookup returns CDR1 LNHDA and CDR2 SQIVND (reference sequence). Trimming pared 6 bases from V and 2 bases from J, leaving 17 bases between. The entry originates in a study of T cell repertoires in cytomegalovirus infection. This clonotype was obtained from a human donor in good health (CMV status not recorded). Some clones in this sample may be carry-over from other donors' samples. Sequencing was done on a sample of PBMCs. The rearrangement joins TRBV19 to TRBJ1-5; a weak D match, TRBD1 (5 bases). The CDR3 here is CASRVGGSVGNQPQHF. CDR3 sequence (DNA): TGTGCCAGTAGGGTGGGGGGGTCCGTTGGCAATCAGCCCCAGCATTTT. Combining the CDR3 with reference TRBV19 and TRBJ1-5 gives the whole variable domain DGGITQSPKYLFRKEGQNVTLSCEQNLNHDAMYWYRQDPGQGLRLIYYSQIVNDFQKGDIAEGYSVSREKKESFPLTVTSAQKNPTAFYLCASRVGGSVGNQPQHFGDGTRLSIL.